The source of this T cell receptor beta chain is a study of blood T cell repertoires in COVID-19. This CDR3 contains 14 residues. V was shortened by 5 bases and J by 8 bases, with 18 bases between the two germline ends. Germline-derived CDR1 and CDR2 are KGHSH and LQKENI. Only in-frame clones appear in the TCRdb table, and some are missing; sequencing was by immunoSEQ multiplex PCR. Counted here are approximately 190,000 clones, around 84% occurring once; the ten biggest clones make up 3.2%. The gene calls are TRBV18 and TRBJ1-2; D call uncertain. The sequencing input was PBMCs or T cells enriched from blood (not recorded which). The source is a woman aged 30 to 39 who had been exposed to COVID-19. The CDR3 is CASSGDGEMRGYTF. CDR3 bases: TGTGCCAGCTCAGGCGACGGAGAAATGAGAGGCTACACCTTC.